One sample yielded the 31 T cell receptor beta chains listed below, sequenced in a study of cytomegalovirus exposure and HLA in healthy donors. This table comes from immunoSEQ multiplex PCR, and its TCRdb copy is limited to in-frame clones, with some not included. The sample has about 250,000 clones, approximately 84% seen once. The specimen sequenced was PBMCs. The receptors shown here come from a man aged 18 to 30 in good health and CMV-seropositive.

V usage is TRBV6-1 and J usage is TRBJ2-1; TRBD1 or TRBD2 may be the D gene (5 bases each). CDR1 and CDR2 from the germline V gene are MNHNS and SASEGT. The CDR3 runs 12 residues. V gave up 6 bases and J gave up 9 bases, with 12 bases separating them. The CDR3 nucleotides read TGTGCCAGCAGGAGACCGGGGCCTGAGCAGTTCTTC. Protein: CASRRPGPEQFF.

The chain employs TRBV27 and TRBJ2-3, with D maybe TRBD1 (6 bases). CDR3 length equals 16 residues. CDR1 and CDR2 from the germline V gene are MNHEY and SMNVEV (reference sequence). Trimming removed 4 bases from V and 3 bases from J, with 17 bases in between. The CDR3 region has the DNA TGTGCCAGCAGTTATCTGTCCGCGCAGGGGACAGATACGCAGTATTTT. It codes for CASSYLSAQGTDTQYF.

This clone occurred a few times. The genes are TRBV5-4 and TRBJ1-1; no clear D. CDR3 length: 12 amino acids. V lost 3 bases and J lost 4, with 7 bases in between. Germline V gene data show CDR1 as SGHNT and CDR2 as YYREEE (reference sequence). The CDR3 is CASSWRGTEAFF. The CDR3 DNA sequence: TGTGCCAGCAGCTGGCGGGGCACTGAAGCTTTCTTT.

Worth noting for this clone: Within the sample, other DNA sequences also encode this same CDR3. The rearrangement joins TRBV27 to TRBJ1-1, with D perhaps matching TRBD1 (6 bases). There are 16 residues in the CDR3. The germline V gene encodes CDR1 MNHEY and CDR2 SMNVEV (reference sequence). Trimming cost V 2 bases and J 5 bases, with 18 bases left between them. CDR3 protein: CASSLGFFGGRTEAFF. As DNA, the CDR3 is TGTGCCAGCAGTTTAGGGTTTTTCGGGGGGCGAACTGAAGCTTTCTTT.

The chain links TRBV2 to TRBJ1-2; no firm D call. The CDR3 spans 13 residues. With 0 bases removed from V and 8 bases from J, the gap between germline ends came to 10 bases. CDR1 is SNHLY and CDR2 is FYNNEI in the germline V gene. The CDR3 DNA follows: TGTGCCAGCAGTGAAGCCGGTGGTTTCGGCTACACCTTC. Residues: CASSEAGGFGYTF. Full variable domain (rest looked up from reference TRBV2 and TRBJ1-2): EPEVTQTPSHQVTQMGQEVILRCVPISNHLYFYWYRQILGQKVEFLVSFYNNEISEKSEIFDDQFSVERPDGSNFTLKIRSTKLEDSAMYFCASSEAGGFGYTFGSGTRLTVV.

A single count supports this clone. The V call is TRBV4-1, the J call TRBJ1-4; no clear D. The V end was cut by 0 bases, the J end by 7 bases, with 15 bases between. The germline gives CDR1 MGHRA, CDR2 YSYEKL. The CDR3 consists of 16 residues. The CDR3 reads CASSQESHRNGEKLFF. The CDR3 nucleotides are TGCGCCAGCAGCCAAGAATCTCACAGAAATGGTGAAAAACTGTTTTTT.

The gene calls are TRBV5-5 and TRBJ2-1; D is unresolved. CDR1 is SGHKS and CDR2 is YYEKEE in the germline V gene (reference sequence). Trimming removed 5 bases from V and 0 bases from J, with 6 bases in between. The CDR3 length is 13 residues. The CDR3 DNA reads TGTGCCAGCAGTAGGGACTCCTACAATGAGCAGTTCTTC. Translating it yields CASSRDSYNEQFF.

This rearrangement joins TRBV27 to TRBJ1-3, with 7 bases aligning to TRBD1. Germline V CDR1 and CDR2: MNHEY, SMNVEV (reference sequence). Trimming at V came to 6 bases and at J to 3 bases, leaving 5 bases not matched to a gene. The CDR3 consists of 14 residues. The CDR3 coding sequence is TGTGCCAGCAGCGACAGGGAGGGTGGAAACACCATATATTTT. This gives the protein CASSDREGGNTIYF.

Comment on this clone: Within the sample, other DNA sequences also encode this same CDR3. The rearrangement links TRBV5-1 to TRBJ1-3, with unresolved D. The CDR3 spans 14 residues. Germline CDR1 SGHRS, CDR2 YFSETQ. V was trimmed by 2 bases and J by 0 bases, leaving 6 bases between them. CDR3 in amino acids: CASSLGSSGNTIYF. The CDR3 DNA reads TGCGCCAGCAGCTTAGGGAGCTCTGGAAACACCATATATTTT.

CDR3 loop: CASSPNLGLNTGELFF. The CDR3 bases are TGTGCCAGTAGTCCTAACCTTGGACTAAACACCGGGGAGCTGTTTTTT. The chain joins TRBV19 to TRBJ2-2; a possible D gene is TRBD2 (6 bases). With 5 bases removed from V and 2 bases from J, the gap between germline ends came to 15 bases. From germline, CDR1 is LNHDA and CDR2 SQIVND (reference sequence). The CDR3 spans 16 residues.

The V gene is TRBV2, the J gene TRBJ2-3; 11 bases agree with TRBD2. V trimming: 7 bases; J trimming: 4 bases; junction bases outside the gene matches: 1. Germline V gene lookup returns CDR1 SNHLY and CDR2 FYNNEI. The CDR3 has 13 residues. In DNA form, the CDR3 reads TGTGCCAGCAAACTAGCGGGAGCAGATACGCAGTATTTT. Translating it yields CASKLAGADTQYF.

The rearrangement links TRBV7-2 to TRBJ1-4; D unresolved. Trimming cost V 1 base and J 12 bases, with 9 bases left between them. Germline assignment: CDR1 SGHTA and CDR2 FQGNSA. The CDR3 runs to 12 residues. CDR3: CASSLGSGELFF. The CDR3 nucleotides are TGTGCCAGCAGCTTAGGATCCGGGGAACTGTTTTTT. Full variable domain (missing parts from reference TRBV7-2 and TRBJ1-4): GAGVSQSPSNKVTEKGKDVELRCDPISGHTALYWYRQSLGQGLEFLIYFQGNSAPDKSGLPSDRFSAERTGGSVSTLTIQRTQQEDSAVYLCASSLGSGELFFGSGTQLSVL.

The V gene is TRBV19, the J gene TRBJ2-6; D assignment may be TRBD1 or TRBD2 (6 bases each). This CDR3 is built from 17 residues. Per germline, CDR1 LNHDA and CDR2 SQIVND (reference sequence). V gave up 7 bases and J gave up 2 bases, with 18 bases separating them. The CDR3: CASTPVLGGAGANVLTF. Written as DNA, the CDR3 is TGTGCCAGTACCCCCGTGCTCGGGGGCGCTGGGGCCAACGTCCTGACTTTC.

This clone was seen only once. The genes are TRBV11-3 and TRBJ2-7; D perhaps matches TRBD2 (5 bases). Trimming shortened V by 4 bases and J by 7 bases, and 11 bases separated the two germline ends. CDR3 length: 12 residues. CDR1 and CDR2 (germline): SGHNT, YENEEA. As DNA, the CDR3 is TGTGCCAGCAGCTGGGGTCGAGGGGAGCAGTACTTC. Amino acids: CASSWGRGEQYF.

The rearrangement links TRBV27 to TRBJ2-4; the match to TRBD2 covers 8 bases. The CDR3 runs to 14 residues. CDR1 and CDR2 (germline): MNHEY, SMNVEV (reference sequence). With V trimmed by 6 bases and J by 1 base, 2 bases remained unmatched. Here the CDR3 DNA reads TGTGCCAGCAGCCCGGGGGGGGCCAAAAACATTCAGTACTTC. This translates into CASSPGGAKNIQYF.

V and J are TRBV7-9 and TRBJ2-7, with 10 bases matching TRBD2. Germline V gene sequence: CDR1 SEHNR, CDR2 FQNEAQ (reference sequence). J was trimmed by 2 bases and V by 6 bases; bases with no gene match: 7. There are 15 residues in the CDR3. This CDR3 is CASRTGLAAPYEQYF. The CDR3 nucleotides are TGTGCCAGCAGAACCGGACTAGCGGCCCCCTACGAGCAGTACTTC.

CDR3 DNA sequence: TGTGCTAGTGGTTTGAGAAGTAGCACTGAAGCTTTCTTT. This encodes CASGLRSSTEAFF. The V gene is TRBV12-5, the J gene TRBJ1-1, with D unclear. Trimming left V 2 bases short and J 4 bases short, with 8 bases between. This CDR3 contains 13 residues. The germline V gene encodes CDR1 LGHNT and CDR2 FRNRAP.

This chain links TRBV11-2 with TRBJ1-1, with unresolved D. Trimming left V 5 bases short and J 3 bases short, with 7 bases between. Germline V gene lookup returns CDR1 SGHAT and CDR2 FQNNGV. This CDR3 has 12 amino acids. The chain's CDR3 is CASSQRYTEAFF. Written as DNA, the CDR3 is TGTGCCAGCAGCCAGCGATACACTGAAGCTTTCTTT.

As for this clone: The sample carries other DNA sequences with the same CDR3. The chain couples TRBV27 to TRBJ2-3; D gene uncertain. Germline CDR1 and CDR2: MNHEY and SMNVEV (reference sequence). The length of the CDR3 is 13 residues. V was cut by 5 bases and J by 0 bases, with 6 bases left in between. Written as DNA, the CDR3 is TGTGCCAGCAGTATCACTAGCACAGATACGCAGTATTTT. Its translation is CASSITSTDTQYF.

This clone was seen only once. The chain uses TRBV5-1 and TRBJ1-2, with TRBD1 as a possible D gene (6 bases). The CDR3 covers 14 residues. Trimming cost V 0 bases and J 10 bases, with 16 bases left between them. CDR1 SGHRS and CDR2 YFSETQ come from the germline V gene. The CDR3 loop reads CASSLGGSGDDYTF. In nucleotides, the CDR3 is TGCGCCAGCAGCTTGGGAGGGTCAGGGGATGACTACACCTTC.

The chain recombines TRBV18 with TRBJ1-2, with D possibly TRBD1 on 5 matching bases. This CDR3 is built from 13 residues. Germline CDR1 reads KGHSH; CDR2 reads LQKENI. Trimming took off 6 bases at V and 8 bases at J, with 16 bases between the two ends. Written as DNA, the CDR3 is TGTGCCAGCTCTCAACGCGGGGGTCGAGGCTACACCTTC. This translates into CASSQRGGRGYTF.

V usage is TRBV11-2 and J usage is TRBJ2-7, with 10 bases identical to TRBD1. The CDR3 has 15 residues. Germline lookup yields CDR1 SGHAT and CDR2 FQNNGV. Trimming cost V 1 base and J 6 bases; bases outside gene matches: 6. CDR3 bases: TGTGCCAGCAGCTTAGGGGGACAGGGGATGTTCGAGCAGTACTTC. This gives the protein CASSLGGQGMFEQYF.

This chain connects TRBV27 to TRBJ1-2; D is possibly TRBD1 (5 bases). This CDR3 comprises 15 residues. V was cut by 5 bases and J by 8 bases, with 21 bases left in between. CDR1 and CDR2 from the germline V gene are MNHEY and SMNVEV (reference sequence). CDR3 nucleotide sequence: TGTGCCAGCAGTCTAACCCGACAGAACCCGCGAGGCTACACCTTC. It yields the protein CASSLTRQNPRGYTF.

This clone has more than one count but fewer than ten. The CDR3 nucleotides read TGTGCCAGCAGCCAAGATCGGCAGGGAGGGCAGTACTTC. Translated, it gives CASSQDRQGGQYF. V and J are TRBV4-2 and TRBJ2-7; maybe TRBD2 (6 bases). The V gene's germline CDR1 is LGHNA and CDR2 YNFKEQ. V gave up 0 bases and J gave up 9 bases, with 12 bases separating them. The CDR3 has 13 residues.

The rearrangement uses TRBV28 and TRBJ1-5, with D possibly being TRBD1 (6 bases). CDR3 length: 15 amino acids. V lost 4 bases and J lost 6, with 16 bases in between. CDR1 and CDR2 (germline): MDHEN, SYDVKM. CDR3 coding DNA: TGTGCCAGCAGTTCCCGCGATGGGGGCCCTCAGCCCCAGCATTTT. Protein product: CASSSRDGGPQPQHF.

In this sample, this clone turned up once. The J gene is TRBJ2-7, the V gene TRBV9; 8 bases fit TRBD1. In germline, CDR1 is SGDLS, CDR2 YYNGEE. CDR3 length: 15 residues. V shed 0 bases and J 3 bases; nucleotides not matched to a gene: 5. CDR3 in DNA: TGTGCCAGCAGCGTAGAAGACAGGGGCATCTACGAGCAGTACTTC. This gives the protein CASSVEDRGIYEQYF.

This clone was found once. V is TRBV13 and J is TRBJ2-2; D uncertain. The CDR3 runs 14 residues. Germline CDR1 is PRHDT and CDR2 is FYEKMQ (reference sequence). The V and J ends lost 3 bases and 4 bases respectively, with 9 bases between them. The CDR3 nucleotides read TGTGCCAGCAGCTTCATTGCCCTCACCGGGGAGCTGTTTTTT. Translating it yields CASSFIALTGELFF.

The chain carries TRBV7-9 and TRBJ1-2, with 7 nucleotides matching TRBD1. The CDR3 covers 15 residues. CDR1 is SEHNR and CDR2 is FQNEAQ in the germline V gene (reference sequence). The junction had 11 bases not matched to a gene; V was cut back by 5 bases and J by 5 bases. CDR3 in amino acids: CASSRMEGAEYGYTF. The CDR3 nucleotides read TGTGCCAGCAGCCGGATGGAGGGGGCAGAATATGGCTACACCTTC.

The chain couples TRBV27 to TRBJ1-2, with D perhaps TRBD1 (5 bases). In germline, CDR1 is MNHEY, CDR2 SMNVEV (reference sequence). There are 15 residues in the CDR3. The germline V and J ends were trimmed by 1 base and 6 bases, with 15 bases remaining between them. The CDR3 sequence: CASSLLPGSRDGYTF. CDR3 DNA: TGTGCCAGCAGTTTATTACCAGGGAGCCGGGATGGCTACACCTTC.

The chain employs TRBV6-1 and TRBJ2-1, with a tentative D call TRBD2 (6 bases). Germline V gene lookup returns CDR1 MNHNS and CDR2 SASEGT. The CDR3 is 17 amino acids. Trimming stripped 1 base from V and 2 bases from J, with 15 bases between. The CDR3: CASSEVGLARAYNEQFF. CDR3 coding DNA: TGTGCCAGCAGTGAAGTGGGGCTAGCGAGAGCCTACAATGAGCAGTTCTTC.

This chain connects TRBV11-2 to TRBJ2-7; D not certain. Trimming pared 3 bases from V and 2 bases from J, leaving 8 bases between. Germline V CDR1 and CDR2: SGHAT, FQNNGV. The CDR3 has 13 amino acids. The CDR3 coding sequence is TGTGCCAGCAGCTTGTGGTTTACCTACGAGCAGTACTTC. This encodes CASSLWFTYEQYF.